A single sample is the source of the 6 T cell receptor beta chains below, sequenced in a study of T cell repertoires in cytomegalovirus infection. A single record per CDR3 protein comes from TCRdb applying MiXCR to the reads. The sample shows 250,000 to 300,000 distinct CDR3 sequences, approximately 9.2% of them seen only once. The sample taken for sequencing was PBMCs. These receptors came from a human donor in good health (CMV status not recorded). Some clones in this sample may be carry-over from other donors' samples.

The chain recombines TRBV5-5 with TRBJ1-2, with D perhaps matching TRBD1 (5 bases). With 6 bases removed from V and 7 bases from J, the gap between germline ends came to 13 bases. Per the germline V gene, CDR1 is SGHKS and CDR2 is YYEKEE (reference sequence). The CDR3 length is 12 residues. In DNA form, the CDR3 reads TGTGCCAGCACACATAAGGGGATTGGCTACACCTTC. This gives the protein CASTHKGIGYTF.

This clonotype came up many times. The rearrangement joins TRBV7-2 to TRBJ2-1, with D possibly called TRBD1 or TRBD2 (6 bases each). The CDR3 is 14 residues long. Germline V gene sequence: CDR1 SGHTA, CDR2 FQGNSA. Trimming took off 5 bases at V and 4 bases at J, with 12 bases between the two ends. The CDR3 DNA reads TGTGCCAGCAGCCCTAGGGGGGCATACAATGAGCAGTTCTTC. Its translation: CASSPRGAYNEQFF.

This clonotype has at least ten counts. V gene TRBV7-8 combines with J gene TRBJ1-4; 8 positions agree with TRBD1. The CDR3 length is 16 residues. In germline, CDR1 is SGHVS, CDR2 FQNEAQ. With 4 bases clipped from V and 0 bases from J, the junction kept 4 bases outside the gene matches. The DNA for the CDR3 is TGTGCCAGCAGCTCCCCGGGACAGGCAACTAATGAAAAACTGTTTTTT. It is translated as CASSSPGQATNEKLFF.

In its sample, this clonotype was seen many times. The chain is built from TRBV7-6 and TRBJ2-3; D is ambiguous. This CDR3 comprises 13 residues. V lost 5 bases, J lost 5 bases, and 11 bases lay in between. Germline loops: CDR1 SGHVS, CDR2 FNYEAQ. The CDR3 DNA reads as TGTGCCAGCAGCAATGGGGTAAGAGATACGCAGTATTTT. Encoded protein: CASSNGVRDTQYF.

V and J are TRBV6-2 or TRBV6-3 and TRBJ2-2; TRBD1 matches 11 bases. CDR3 length: 15 residues. CDR1 MNHEY and CDR2 SVGEGT come from the germline V gene. Germline trimming cut 6 bases from V and 2 bases from J; bases unmatched to any gene: 2. The DNA for the CDR3 is TGTGCCAGCAGAAGGACAGGGGGCAACACCGGGGAGCTGTTTTTT. It encodes CASRRTGGNTGELFF.

This clonotype was recorded many times. The chain couples TRBV7-6 to TRBJ2-2; D uncertain. Germline CDR1 SGHVS, CDR2 FNYEAQ. The CDR3 runs to 14 residues. The V end lost 2 bases, the J end lost 5 bases, and 9 bases lay between the germline ends. The CDR3 DNA follows: TGTGCCAGCAGCTTATCGCTAGGTACCGGGGAGCTGTTTTTT. This translates into CASSLSLGTGELFF. Drawing the rest from reference TRBV7-6 and TRBJ2-2, the complete variable domain is GAGVSQSPRYKVTKRGQDVALRCDPISGHVSLYWYRQALGQGPEFLTYFNYEAQQDKSGLPNDRFSAERPEGSISTLTIQRTEQRDSAMYRCASSLSLGTGELFFGEGSRLTVL.